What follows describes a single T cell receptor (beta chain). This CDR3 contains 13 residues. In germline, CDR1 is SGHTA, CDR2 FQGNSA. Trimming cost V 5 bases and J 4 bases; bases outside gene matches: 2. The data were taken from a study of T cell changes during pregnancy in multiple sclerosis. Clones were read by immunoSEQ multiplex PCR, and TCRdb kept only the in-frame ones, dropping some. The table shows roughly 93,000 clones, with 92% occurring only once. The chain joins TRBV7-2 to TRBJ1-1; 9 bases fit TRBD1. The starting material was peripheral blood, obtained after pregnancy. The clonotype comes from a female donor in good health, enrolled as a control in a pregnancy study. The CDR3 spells CASSRQGGTEAFF. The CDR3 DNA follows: TGTGCCAGCAGCCGACAGGGGGGCACTGAAGCTTTCTTT.